Listed here are 27 T cell receptor beta chains from one sample, sequenced in a study of T cell repertoires in cytomegalovirus infection. TCRdb ran MiXCR on the reads and lists one entry per CDR3 protein. The sample has 560,000 or so distinct CDR3 sequences; 16% are singletons. The sample taken for sequencing was CD8+ T cells from PBMCs. These receptors all stem from a human donor in good health (CMV status not recorded). Some clones in this sample may be carry-over from other donors' samples.

In its sample, this clonotype was seen many times. The V and J genes are TRBV24-1 and TRBJ2-3; possibly TRBD1 for D (7 bases). Deletions cut 5 bases from V and 5 bases from J, with 13 bases between. Per germline, CDR1 KGHDR and CDR2 SFDVKD. The CDR3 has 14 amino acids. DNA for the CDR3: TGTGCCACCAGTGGTCAGGGGGGAGAAGATACGCAGTATTTT. This encodes CATSGQGGEDTQYF.

This clonotype was picked up many times. The V gene is TRBV29-1, the J gene TRBJ2-7; the match to TRBD2 covers 7 bases. Germline values: CDR1 SQVTM, CDR2 ANQGSEA. The CDR3 runs to 13 residues. V shed 7 bases and J 2 bases; nucleotides not matched to a gene: 8. For the CDR3, the DNA is TGCAGCGCCCGTGGGGGAGGGACCTACGAGCAGTACTTC. The encoded protein is CSARGGGTYEQYF.

The chain joins TRBV19 to TRBJ1-2; tentatively, D is TRBD1 (6 bases). The CDR3 runs 13 residues. Trimming cost V 1 base and J 6 bases, with 9 bases left between them. Germline V gene lookup returns CDR1 LNHDA and CDR2 SQIVND (reference sequence). CDR3 nucleotide sequence: TGTGCCAGTAGTATAGTTGCAGGGGATGGCTACACCTTC. The encoded protein is CASSIVAGDGYTF. The complete variable domain, with remaining parts taken from reference TRBV19 and TRBJ1-2, reads DGGITQSPKYLFRKEGQNVTLSCEQNLNHDAMYWYRQDPGQGLRLIYYSQIVNDFQKGDIAEGYSVSREKKESFPLTVTSAQKNPTAFYLCASSIVAGDGYTFGSGTRLTVV.

This sequence joins TRBV12-3 or TRBV12-4 and TRBJ2-7; no clear D gene. V lost 6 bases and J 0 bases, leaving 15 bases between the germline ends. The CDR3 is made up of 15 amino acids. The CDR3 is CASRTLDLPSYEQYF. The CDR3 DNA reads TGTGCCAGCAGAACCCTCGATCTGCCCTCCTACGAGCAGTACTTC.

The table lists this clonotype with a few counts. This sequence joins TRBV2 and TRBJ2-1, with unresolved D. CDR3 length: 14 amino acids. Germline CDR1 and CDR2: SNHLY and FYNNEI. V lost 7 bases and J lost 0, with 10 bases in between. CDR3 DNA sequence: TGTGCCAGCAAGGGTATGGGCTCCTACAATGAGCAGTTCTTC. It codes for CASKGMGSYNEQFF.

This clonotype appeared a few times. The chain combines TRBV27 with TRBJ1-6; D gene uncertain. The CDR3 is 16 amino acids. V lost 2 bases to trimming and J lost 5 bases, with 13 bases between them. The germline CDR1 and CDR2 sequences are MNHEY and SMNVEV (reference sequence). CDR3 DNA sequence: TGTGCCAGCAGTTTAACTTTAGGGCCCCATAATTCACCCCTCCACTTT. This translates into CASSLTLGPHNSPLHF.

This clonotype was recorded a few times. The rearrangement joins TRBV7-9 to TRBJ1-1, with D unclear. From germline, CDR1 is SEHNR and CDR2 FQNEAQ (reference sequence). Trimming left V 2 bases short and J 7 bases short, with 8 bases between. The CDR3 totals 12 residues. The CDR3 DNA reads TGTGCCAGCAGCTTAAGGAGTAATGAAGCTTTCTTT. This sequence encodes CASSLRSNEAFF.

In regard to this clonotype: Its ends do not fully match the called genes, so a read error is possible. The chain is built from TRBV7-6 and TRBJ1-2, with 7 bases lining up with TRBD1. From germline, CDR1 is SGHVS and CDR2 FNYEAQ. The CDR3 is made up of 16 amino acids. CDR3 protein: CASSSPRTGGDRGYKF. The DNA for the CDR3 is TGTGCCAGCAGCTCGCCCAGGACAGGAGGGGACAGAGGCTACAAATTC. Filled out from reference TRBV7-6 and TRBJ1-2, the complete variable domain reads GAGVSQSPRYKVTKRGQDVALRCDPISGHVSLYWYRQALGQGPEFLTYFNYEAQQDKSGLPNDRFSAERPEGSISTLTIQRTEQRDSAMYRCASSSPRTGGDRGYKFGSGTRLTVV.

This clonotype showed up just a few times. The J gene is TRBJ1-1, the V gene TRBV7-9, with D perhaps TRBD1 (5 bases). The CDR3 spans 14 residues. Germline CDR1 and CDR2: SEHNR and FQNEAQ (reference sequence). The ends were cut back, 5 bases at V and 4 bases at J, with 14 bases in the middle. As DNA, the CDR3 is TGTGCCAGCAGCGCGGGGGGGGGAGGCACTGAAGCTTTCTTT. Amino acids: CASSAGGGGTEAFF. Looking up the rest from reference TRBV7-9 and TRBJ1-1 gives the full variable domain: DTGVSQNPRHKITKRGQNVTFRCDPISEHNRLYWYRQTLGQGPEFLTYFQNEAQLEKSRLLSDRFSAERPKGSFSTLEIQRTEQGDSAMYLCASSAGGGGTEAFFGQGTRLTVV.

This clonotype was observed many times. The chain has TRBV6-2 or TRBV6-3 and TRBJ1-5, with a possible D match to TRBD1 (6 bases). Deletions cut 6 bases from V and 1 base from J, with 13 bases between. CDR3 length equals 15 residues. Per germline, CDR1 MNHEY and CDR2 SVGEGT. CDR3 DNA sequence: TGTGCCAGCAGGGGGACACCATCCAGCAATCAGCCCCAGCATTTT. This encodes CASRGTPSSNQPQHF.

This clonotype came up many times. V is TRBV12-3 or TRBV12-4 and J is TRBJ2-1; D gene ambiguous. The CDR3 length is 13 residues. The germline V and J ends were trimmed by 2 bases and 7 bases, with 9 bases remaining between them. The CDR3 sequence: CASSLNLGNEQFF. CDR3 coding DNA: TGTGCCAGCAGTTTAAATTTGGGGAATGAGCAGTTCTTC.

This clonotype was counted between two and nine times. The chain links TRBV28 to TRBJ1-2; D unresolved. The V end lost 2 bases, the J end lost 7 bases, and 11 bases lay between the germline ends. The CDR3 loop spans 13 amino acids. Germline CDR1 is MDHEN and CDR2 is SYDVKM. The CDR3 nucleotides read TGTGCCAGCAGTTTAAAGGGTCCCCGTGGCTACACCTTC. Translation: CASSLKGPRGYTF.

This clonotype came up a few times. The V gene is TRBV5-6, the J gene TRBJ2-7; D tentatively reads TRBD1 or TRBD2 (5 bases each). The CDR3 runs to 14 residues. V lost 3 bases to trimming and J lost 2 bases, with 12 bases between them. The germline V gene encodes CDR1 SGHDT and CDR2 YYEEEE. The CDR3, as DNA: TGTGCCAGCAGCTGGGGGACCAACCCCTACGAGCAGTACTTC. Protein product: CASSWGTNPYEQYF.

The rearrangement uses TRBV3-1 and TRBJ2-2; 8 positions match TRBD1. Unmatched junction bases numbered 6, after V lost 6 bases and J lost 3 bases. This CDR3 is built from 15 residues. Germline V lookup: CDR1 LGHDT, CDR2 YNNKEL (reference sequence). The CDR3 reads CASSLRGLYTGELFF. DNA of the CDR3: TGTGCCAGCAGTCTCAGGGGGCTGTACACCGGGGAGCTGTTTTTT.

The DNA for the CDR3 is TGTGCCAGCAGCTTGGGGGGGGGGGAGCCCTACGAGCAGTACTTC. Protein product: CASSLGGGEPYEQYF. V is TRBV7-3 and J is TRBJ2-7; 7 nucleotides match TRBD2. V lost 3 bases to trimming and J lost 2 bases; unmatched junction nucleotides: 7. Per the germline V gene, CDR1 is SGHTA and CDR2 is FQGTGA. CDR3 length equals 15 residues.

This clonotype was seen many times. This chain links TRBV7-8 with TRBJ2-1; 8 bases map to TRBD2. J lost 0 bases, V lost 5 bases, and 12 bases had no gene match. The CDR3 is 18 amino acids. CDR1 and CDR2 (germline): SGHVS, FQNEAQ. This chain's CDR3 is CASSRSGSAPSSYNEQFF. Written as DNA, the CDR3 is TGTGCCAGCAGCCGGAGCGGGAGCGCCCCGAGCTCCTACAATGAGCAGTTCTTC. Full variable domain (outside the CDR3, taken from reference TRBV7-8 and TRBJ2-1): GAGVSQSPRYKVAKRGQDVALRCDPISGHVSLFWYQQALGQGPEFLTYFQNEAQLDKSGLPSDRFFAERPEGSVSTLKIQRTQQEDSAVYLCASSRSGSAPSSYNEQFFGPGTRLTVL.

The CDR3 here is CATSRGTGQRPYEQYF. The DNA of the CDR3 is TGTGCCACCAGCCGCGGGACCGGACAGCGACCCTACGAGCAGTACTTC. This chain connects TRBV15 to TRBJ2-7, with D perhaps given as TRBD1 or TRBD2 (6 bases each). The germline V gene encodes CDR1 LNHNV and CDR2 YYDKDF (reference sequence). V was trimmed by 5 bases and J by 2 bases, leaving 19 bases between them. The CDR3 runs to 16 residues.

This clonotype was counted only a few times. V gene TRBV2 combines with J gene TRBJ1-2; D is unclear. V was pared by 3 bases and J by 5 bases, with 13 bases between. Germline CDR1 reads SNHLY; CDR2 reads FYNNEI. The CDR3 extends over 14 amino acids. In DNA, the CDR3 is TGTGCCAGCAGTGAGGAGGAGGGTTGGTATGGCTACACCTTC. Translating gives CASSEEEGWYGYTF. The variable domain in full, completed from reference TRBV2 and TRBJ1-2, reads EPEVTQTPSHQVTQMGQEVILRCVPISNHLYFYWYRQILGQKVEFLVSFYNNEISEKSEIFDDQFSVERPDGSNFTLKIRSTKLEDSAMYFCASSEEEGWYGYTFGSGTRLTVV.

On this clonotype itself: With a much larger clone just one base away, this may be a read error. In DNA form, the CDR3 reads TGCAGTGCTACCAAGACAGGGGCCTACGAGCAGTACTTC. Its protein product is CSATKTGAYEQYF. The gene calls are TRBV20-1 and TRBJ2-7; TRBD1 agrees at 8 bases. Trimming took 4 bases from V and 2 from J; bases not matched to a gene: 4. The germline V gene encodes CDR1 DFQATT and CDR2 SNEGSKA (reference sequence). The CDR3 runs to 13 residues.

This clonotype was detected many times. The gene calls are TRBV12-3 or TRBV12-4 and TRBJ1-3; 7 bases are a match to TRBD1. Trimming cost V 7 bases and J 5 bases; bases outside gene matches: 23. There are 19 residues in the CDR3. CDR3 nucleotides: TGTGCCAGCACCCCACCCAGGACAGGAAGAACACAAGGCAGAAACACCATATATTTT. This sequence encodes CASTPPRTGRTQGRNTIYF.

J is TRBJ1-3 and V is TRBV7-8, with D unclear. Deletions cut 0 bases from V and 0 bases from J, with 6 bases between. CDR3 length equals 15 residues. Looked up from germline, CDR1 is SGHVS and CDR2 is FQNEAQ. The CDR3 DNA follows: TGTGCCAGCAGCTTAGCACCCTCCTCTGGAAACACCATATATTTT. Encoded protein: CASSLAPSSGNTIYF.

This clonotype was seen ten or more times. The chain links TRBV7-3 to TRBJ2-1; 9 bases are shared with TRBD2. Trimming cost V 6 bases and J 8 bases; bases outside gene matches: 14. Germline V gene lookup returns CDR1 SGHTA and CDR2 FQGTGA. The CDR3 is 16 amino acids. CDR3 bases: TGTGCCAGCAGTCCCACGGGCGGGGGGGCAGGCGATGAGCAGTTCTTC. It translates to CASSPTGGGAGDEQFF.

This clonotype was counted at least ten times. The CDR3 here is CASSLRDSPYSNQPQHF. In nucleotides, the CDR3 is TGTGCCAGCAGCCTCCGGGACAGCCCATATAGCAATCAGCCCCAGCATTTT. This chain connects TRBV7-6 to TRBJ1-5, with 7 bases aligning to TRBD1. From germline, CDR1 is SGHVS and CDR2 FNYEAQ. The CDR3 contains 17 residues. V shed 5 bases, J shed 0 bases, and the junction held 10 bases outside the gene matches.

This clonotype was counted at least ten times. The rearrangement uses TRBV29-1 and TRBJ2-2; 7 bases map to TRBD2. CDR1 and CDR2 from the germline V gene are SQVTM and ANQGSEA. The CDR3 totals 17 residues. V shed 1 base, J shed 4 bases, and the junction held 12 bases outside the gene matches. The CDR3 protein is CSVEARLGGRPTGELFF. CDR3 sequence (DNA): TGCAGCGTTGAAGCCCGACTGGGAGGGAGACCCACCGGGGAGCTGTTTTTT.

V gene TRBV19 combines with J gene TRBJ2-2; D may be TRBD2 (5 bases). Germline V CDR1 and CDR2: LNHDA, SQIVND (reference sequence). There are 15 residues in the CDR3. Trimming shortened V by 1 base and J by 4 bases, and 10 bases separated the two germline ends. The DNA for the CDR3 is TGTGCCAGTAGTATAGGGTATGAGGGCACCGGGGAGCTGTTTTTT. Amino acid sequence: CASSIGYEGTGELFF.

This clonotype was picked up a small number of times. The chain has TRBV9 and TRBJ2-4, with 11 bases lining up with TRBD2. Germline values: CDR1 SGDLS, CDR2 YYNGEE. This CDR3 is built from 14 residues. V was clipped by 6 bases and J by 6 bases; unmatched bases: 5. CDR3 DNA: TGTGCCAGCACCGGGACTAGCGGACCAAACATTCAGTACTTC. Encoded protein: CASTGTSGPNIQYF.

The gene calls are TRBV27 and TRBJ1-2; 7 bases are a match to TRBD1. With V trimmed by 5 bases and J by 1 base, 7 bases remained unmatched. The CDR3 is made up of 15 amino acids. In germline, CDR1 is MNHEY, CDR2 SMNVEV (reference sequence). For the CDR3, the DNA is TGTGCCAGCAGTCTCCGACAGGGAAGTAACTATGGCTACACCTTC. Protein: CASSLRQGSNYGYTF.